Given below is one TCR beta chain in context. The data originate from a study of cytomegalovirus exposure and HLA in healthy donors. The PCR was carried out with 60 Vbeta primers and 13 Jbeta primers. Method: immunoSEQ multiplex PCR; TCRdb's copy keeps in-frame clones and lacks some. This table has fewer than 200,000 clones, approximately 74% appearing once. This clonotype originated in a woman in her twenties or thirties in good health and CMV-seronegative. Sequences were obtained from PBMCs.

This CDR3 is CASSIQSGVYTQYF. The DNA of the CDR3 is TGTGCCAGCAGCATCCAATCGGGGGTTTATACGCAGTATTTT. The V gene is TRBV28, the J gene TRBJ2-3, with TRBD2 as a possible D gene (6 bases). The V gene lost 6 bases and the J gene lost 7 bases, with 17 bases spanning the gap. Per the germline V gene, CDR1 is MDHEN and CDR2 is SYDVKM. The CDR3 extends over 14 amino acids.